The sequence of this T cell receptor beta chain was determined in a study of response to subunit inactivated influenza vaccine (dated 2018 in TCRdb). Some background on the complete study: The study used deep quantitative T cell receptor repertoire profiling to track responses to a trivalent subunit inactivated influenza vaccine.

The sample's time point label, decoded: more than 40 days after influenza vaccine administration. What the research found in general, with its limitations: The authors suggested that each seasonal influenza vaccination may recruit only a limited number of new T cells.

This clonotype was detected ten times or more. Its specific antigen is unknown. Base qualities are not recorded, but no much larger clone differs from it by a single base. Receptor amplification or capture employed RT-PCR. Instrument on record: Illumina HiSeq 2500. TCRdb ran its own pipeline on the public reads, namely fastp trimming at Q25 and MiXCR clone calling, and kept in-frame beta chains. Every entry covers one CDR3 protein and lists the most common genes and DNA from its rows. The sample table holds approximately 530,000 distinct CDR3 sequences, of which about an eighth were seen once. Of the sample, over 10% falls within the top ten clones. Based on the germline V gene (reference sequence), the CDR1 and CDR2 sequences are DFQATT and SNEGSKA. The V and J ends are trimmed by 1 base and 2 bases, leaving 9 bases between them. The CDR3 numbers 13 residues from cysteine through phenylalanine. Of all the DNA, just the CDR3 is kept, 39 bases in frame from base 1.

The V and J genes are TRBV20-1 and TRBJ2-7; no D gene is confidently identified. Here the sequenced sample was PBMCs from blood, taken 45 days after vaccination. The sequence was obtained from a man aged 50 or older who received an inactivated influenza vaccine. Donor details come from another sample of the same person, matched by shared clones. Here the CDR3 is given as CSARGVTPYEQYF. At the DNA level, the sequence is TGCAGTGCTAGAGGAGTGACTCCCTACGAGCAGTACTTC.